The 28 T cell receptor beta chains below were found in one sample sequenced in a study of blood T cell repertoires in COVID-19. TCRdb's copy holds only in-frame clones and misses some; the assay was immunoSEQ multiplex PCR. The sample includes approximately 490,000 clones, 87% of them seen just once. Sequencing used PBMCs or T cells enriched from blood (not recorded which). The receptors come from a woman under 30 who had recovered from COVID-19.

The V gene is TRBV30, the J gene TRBJ1-1, with D perhaps matching TRBD1 (5 bases). With 4 bases removed from V and 0 bases from J, the gap between germline ends came to 12 bases. The CDR3 extends over 14 amino acids. Germline CDR1 is GTSNPN and CDR2 is SVGIG (reference sequence). The CDR3 is CAWTSRQMNTEAFF. DNA of the CDR3: TGTGCCTGGACCTCTAGACAGATGAACACTGAAGCTTTCTTT. The complete variable domain, with remaining parts taken from reference TRBV30 and TRBJ1-1, reads SQTIHQWPATLVQPVGSPLSLECTVEGTSNPNLYWYRQAAGRGLQLLFYSVGIGQISSEVPQNLSASRPQDRQFILSSKKLLLSDSGFYLCAWTSRQMNTEAFFGQGTRLTVV.

The chain uses TRBV5-1 and TRBJ2-5; TRBD2 matches 13 bases. The CDR3 runs to 16 residues. Trimming cost V 4 bases and J 4 bases; bases outside gene matches: 7. CDR1 SGHRS and CDR2 YFSETQ come from the germline V gene. Written as DNA, the CDR3 is TGCGCCAGCAGCCTACGGACTAGCGGGAGACTAGAGACCCAGTACTTC. It encodes CASSLRTSGRLETQYF.

V and J are TRBV6-5 and TRBJ2-1, with D possibly TRBD2 on 6 matching bases. CDR1 is MNHEY and CDR2 is SVGAGI in the germline V gene. The ends were cut back, 2 bases at V and 7 bases at J, with 15 bases in the middle. This CDR3 spans 15 amino acids. The CDR3 DNA is TGTGCCAGCAGTTACGGGCTAGCGTTAAAAAATGAGCAGTTCTTC. Translated, it gives CASSYGLALKNEQFF.

The chain carries TRBV10-3 and TRBJ2-7; a possible D gene is TRBD1 (5 bases). Germline V CDR1 and CDR2: ENHRY, SYGVKD. Trimming left V 4 bases short and J 0 bases short, with 7 bases between. The CDR3 length is 13 residues. The CDR3: CAISGQPSYEQYF. The CDR3 coding sequence is TGTGCCATCAGTGGACAGCCCTCCTACGAGCAGTACTTC.

The J gene is TRBJ2-7, the V gene TRBV2; 10 bases fit TRBD1. The CDR3 has 17 residues. V was pared by 1 base and J by 4 bases, with 10 bases of the junction left unmatched. Germline CDR1 and CDR2: SNHLY and FYNNEI. The CDR3 reads CASSEVSGTGDMYEQYF. The CDR3, as DNA: TGTGCCAGCAGTGAAGTCTCCGGGACAGGGGATATGTACGAGCAGTACTTC. The full variable domain, with the rest looked up from reference TRBV2 and TRBJ2-7, is EPEVTQTPSHQVTQMGQEVILRCVPISNHLYFYWYRQILGQKVEFLVSFYNNEISEKSEIFDDQFSVERPDGSNFTLKIRSTKLEDSAMYFCASSEVSGTGDMYEQYFGPGTRLTVT.

The V call is TRBV7-2, the J call TRBJ1-2, with 8 bases lining up with TRBD1. The V and J ends lost 4 bases and 8 bases, in that order; junction bases with no gene match: 9. CDR1 and CDR2 from the germline V gene are SGHTA and FQGNSA. The CDR3 sequence is 14 residues long. For the CDR3, the DNA is TGTGCCAGCAGCTCACCCCGGACAGGGAGCGGCTACACCTTC. The encoded protein is CASSSPRTGSGYTF.

The CDR3, as DNA: TGTGCCATCAGTGAGTCTAGGCAGGGGGCGGTTGGCTACACCTTC. This sequence encodes CAISESRQGAVGYTF. The chain uses TRBV10-3 and TRBJ1-2; 8 bases are a match to TRBD1. Germline CDR1 and CDR2: ENHRY and SYGVKD. The CDR3 length is 15 residues. The V and J ends lost 0 bases and 7 bases, in that order; junction bases with no gene match: 7.

The chain couples TRBV6-5 to TRBJ2-1; 7 bases map to TRBD2. The CDR3 has 12 residues. Trimming cost V 8 bases and J 6 bases; bases outside gene matches: 4. Per the germline V gene, CDR1 is MNHEY and CDR2 is SVGAGI. The chain's CDR3 is CASGLVGNEQFF. The CDR3 DNA sequence: TGTGCCAGCGGACTAGTTGGCAATGAGCAGTTCTTC.

The sample holds one count of this clone. The J gene is TRBJ1-3, the V gene TRBV28; the match to TRBD1 covers 10 bases. Per the germline V gene, CDR1 is MDHEN and CDR2 is SYDVKM. V lost 6 bases and J lost 4; bases outside the gene matches: 9. The CDR3 is 16 amino acids. DNA of the CDR3: TGTGCCAGCAGCACCCGACAGGGGGCGAAGGGAAACACCATATATTTT. Translation: CASSTRQGAKGNTIYF.

J is TRBJ1-2 and V is TRBV5-6, with 11 bases matching TRBD1. Losses at the gene ends were 4 bases for V and 4 bases for J; bases not matched to a gene: 15. Germline loops: CDR1 SGHDT, CDR2 YYEEEE. This CDR3 is built from 18 residues. This CDR3 reads CASSLRADRGQFLYGYTF. The DNA for the CDR3 is TGTGCCAGCAGCCTCAGGGCGGACAGGGGGCAATTCCTCTATGGCTACACCTTC.

This clone was seen a single time. The J gene is TRBJ2-2, the V gene TRBV27, with 7 bases identical to TRBD2. This CDR3 is 14 amino acids long. V shed 1 base and J 7 bases; nucleotides not matched to a gene: 3. Germline V gene data show CDR1 as MNHEY and CDR2 as SMNVEV (reference sequence). The CDR3 is CASSLFLAGGELFF. In nucleotides, the CDR3 is TGTGCCAGCAGTTTATTTTTAGCGGGCGGGGAGCTGTTTTTT.

The count of this clone is one. The chain combines TRBV5-1 with TRBJ2-2, with 7 bases fitting TRBD1. Germline V lookup: CDR1 SGHRS, CDR2 YFSETQ. V lost 4 bases to trimming and J lost 6 bases; unmatched junction nucleotides: 6. This CDR3 spans 14 amino acids. Here the CDR3 reads CASSASTGSGELFF. The CDR3 DNA reads TGCGCCAGCAGCGCATCGACAGGGTCCGGGGAGCTGTTTTTT.

The CDR3 reads CASSQTSGTDTQYF. The CDR3 DNA sequence: TGCGCCAGCAGCCAAACTAGCGGCACAGATACGCAGTATTTT. V gene TRBV4-1 combines with J gene TRBJ2-3; 7 nucleotides align to TRBD2. The CDR3 runs to 14 residues. V was pared by 2 bases and J by 1 base, with 0 bases of the junction left unmatched. Per germline, CDR1 MGHRA and CDR2 YSYEKL.

This clone was observed a few times. This chain connects TRBV7-2 to TRBJ2-7; TRBD2 might be the D (5 bases). V gave up 5 bases and J gave up 9 bases, with 26 bases separating them. Germline values: CDR1 SGHTA, CDR2 FQGNSA. The CDR3 sequence is 16 residues long. CDR3 region: CASSTYSGQGGGGQYF. The DNA of the CDR3 is TGTGCCAGCAGCACCTACTCTGGGCAAGGAGGTGGTGGGCAGTACTTC.

The chain couples TRBV7-8 to TRBJ2-5; D call uncertain. The CDR3 has 11 amino acids. V was shortened by 4 bases and J by 3 bases, with 3 bases between the two germline ends. Germline-derived CDR1 and CDR2 are SGHVS and FQNEAQ. The DNA of the CDR3 is TGTGCCAGCAGCTCGGAAGAGACCCAGTACTTC. Translating gives CASSSEETQYF.

This chain joins TRBV5-1 and TRBJ1-1, with 9 positions matching TRBD1. CDR1 and CDR2 from the germline V gene are SGHRS and YFSETQ. Trimming took 4 bases from V and 3 from J; bases not matched to a gene: 7. This CDR3 has 15 residues. CDR3 protein: CASSQDRGSDTEAFF. CDR3 DNA: TGCGCCAGCAGCCAGGACAGGGGATCCGACACTGAAGCTTTCTTT.

The chain joins TRBV7-6 to TRBJ1-4; D ambiguous. V lost 5 bases and J lost 8, with 9 bases in between. Germline CDR1 and CDR2: SGHVS and FNYEAQ. The CDR3 spans 12 residues. In DNA form, the CDR3 reads TGTGCCAGCAGCAGGCCGGGGGAAAAACTGTTTTTT. Amino acid sequence: CASSRPGEKLFF.

This chain connects TRBV15 to TRBJ1-1; possible D gene TRBD1, 6 bases. The CDR3 extends over 16 amino acids. The germline V gene encodes CDR1 LNHNV and CDR2 YYDKDF (reference sequence). V lost 3 bases and J lost 4, with 18 bases in between. The CDR3 region has the DNA TGTGCCACCAGCAGCGGAGGGAGGGGGTCGGTCACTGAAGCTTTCTTT. It codes for CATSSGGRGSVTEAFF.

The gene calls are TRBV4-1 and TRBJ2-2, with D possibly TRBD2 on 5 matching bases. Looked up from germline, CDR1 is MGHRA and CDR2 is YSYEKL. The length of the CDR3 is 17 residues. V gave up 4 bases and J gave up 6 bases, with 21 bases separating them. The CDR3 reads CASSLALLVGEAGELFF. As DNA, the CDR3 is TGCGCCAGCAGCCTAGCTCTTCTGGTCGGGGAAGCCGGGGAGCTGTTTTTT.

The rearrangement uses TRBV6-7 and TRBJ2-1, with D possibly being TRBD1 (6 bases). TRBV6-7 is classed as an ORF, of uncertain function. This CDR3 comprises 16 residues. With 2 bases removed from V and 7 bases from J, the gap between germline ends came to 18 bases. The DNA for the CDR3 is TGTGCCAGCAGTTACCCACGGGGTGGGGGCGTGAATGAGCAGTTCTTC. It is translated as CASSYPRGGGVNEQFF.

The chain links TRBV2 to TRBJ1-4; a weak D match, TRBD1 (6 bases). Germline CDR1 SNHLY, CDR2 FYNNEI. The length of the CDR3 is 14 residues. With 9 bases removed from V and 3 bases from J, the gap between germline ends came to 14 bases. CDR3 loop: CASQQGAANEKLFF. CDR3 in DNA: TGTGCCAGTCAACAGGGAGCAGCTAATGAAAAACTGTTTTTT.

The chain uses TRBV18 and TRBJ2-5; possibly TRBD2 for D (6 bases). Germline lookup yields CDR1 KGHSH and CDR2 LQKENI. This CDR3 comprises 18 residues. V was clipped by 2 bases and J by 0 bases, with 19 bases between them. The CDR3 sequence is CASSPNVHPEGYQETQYF. CDR3 in DNA: TGTGCCAGCTCACCAAATGTGCACCCGGAGGGGTACCAAGAGACCCAGTACTTC.

This chain uses TRBV19 with TRBJ2-2; TRBD1 is a possible D gene (5 bases). Germline V gives CDR1 LNHDA, CDR2 SQIVND (reference sequence). This CDR3 comprises 14 residues. V was shortened by 1 base and J by 5 bases, with 8 bases between the two germline ends. CDR3 in amino acids: CASSIGQKTGELFF. In nucleotides, the CDR3 is TGTGCCAGTAGTATAGGACAGAAGACCGGGGAGCTGTTTTTT.

The chain recombines TRBV5-6 with TRBJ2-7, with a tentative D call TRBD1 (5 bases). Trimming left V 2 bases short and J 3 bases short, with 21 bases between. This CDR3 has 17 residues. Germline V gene sequence: CDR1 SGHDT, CDR2 YYEEEE. CDR3 in amino acids: CASSFSRIAQVNYEQYF. The CDR3 region has the DNA TGTGCCAGCAGCTTTTCTAGGATCGCACAGGTCAACTACGAGCAGTACTTC.

The chain couples TRBV5-1 to TRBJ1-6; D perhaps matches TRBD1 (5 bases). This CDR3 is built from 16 residues. Germline lookup yields CDR1 SGHRS and CDR2 YFSETQ. V lost 6 bases to trimming and J lost 6 bases, with 19 bases between them. CDR3 residues: CASTMGEGPSNSPLHF. The CDR3 coding sequence is TGCGCCAGCACCATGGGGGAGGGGCCTTCTAATTCACCCCTCCACTTT.

This clone was observed a single time. CDR3 region: CASSESYTEAFF. The CDR3 region has the DNA TGTGCCAGCAGTGAAAGCTACACTGAAGCTTTCTTT. The chain joins TRBV2 to TRBJ1-1, with no clear D. The germline gives CDR1 SNHLY, CDR2 FYNNEI. The V and J ends lost 2 bases and 3 bases respectively, with 4 bases between them. The CDR3 extends over 12 amino acids.

CDR3 bases: TGTGCCAGCACCTATGGAGGGGCCGCTGAAGCTTTCTTT. Encoded protein: CASTYGGAAEAFF. V usage is TRBV28 and J usage is TRBJ1-1; TRBD1 is a possible D gene (5 bases). The CDR3 covers 13 residues. In germline, CDR1 is MDHEN, CDR2 SYDVKM. V was cut by 7 bases and J by 6 bases, with 15 bases left in between.

V and J are TRBV3-1 (or the pseudogene TRBV3-2) and TRBJ1-6; tentative D call: TRBD1 (6 bases). The germline V and J ends were trimmed by 0 bases and 11 bases, with 11 bases remaining between them. Germline V gene lookup returns CDR1 LGHDT and CDR2 YNNKEL (reference sequence). The CDR3 length is 14 residues. The DNA for the CDR3 is TGTGCCAGCAGCCAAGAGGCCCAGGGGACACCCCTCCACTTT. Amino acid sequence: CASSQEAQGTPLHF.